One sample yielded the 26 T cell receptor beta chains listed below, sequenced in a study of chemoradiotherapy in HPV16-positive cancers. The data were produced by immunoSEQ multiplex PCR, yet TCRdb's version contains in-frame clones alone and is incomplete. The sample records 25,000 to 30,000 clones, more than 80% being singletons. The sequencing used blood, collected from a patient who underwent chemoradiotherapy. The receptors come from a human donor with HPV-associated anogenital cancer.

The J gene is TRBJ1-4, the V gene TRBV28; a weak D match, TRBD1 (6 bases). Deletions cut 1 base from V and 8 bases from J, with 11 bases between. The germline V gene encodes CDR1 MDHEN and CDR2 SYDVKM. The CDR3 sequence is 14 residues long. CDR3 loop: CASSLSQGEEKLFF. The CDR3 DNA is TGTGCCAGCAGTTTATCACAGGGTGAGGAAAAACTGTTTTTT. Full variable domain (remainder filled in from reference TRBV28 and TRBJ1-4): DVKVTQSSRYLVKRTGEKVFLECVQDMDHENMFWYRQDPGLGLRLIYFSYDVKMKEKGDIPEGYSVSREKKERFSLILESASTNQTSMYLCASSLSQGEEKLFFGSGTQLSVL.

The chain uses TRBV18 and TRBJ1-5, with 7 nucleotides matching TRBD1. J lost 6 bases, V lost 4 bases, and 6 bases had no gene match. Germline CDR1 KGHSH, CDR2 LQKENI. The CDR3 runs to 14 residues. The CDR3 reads CASSRTGAGQPQHF. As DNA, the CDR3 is TGTGCCAGCTCACGAACAGGGGCGGGTCAGCCCCAGCATTTT.

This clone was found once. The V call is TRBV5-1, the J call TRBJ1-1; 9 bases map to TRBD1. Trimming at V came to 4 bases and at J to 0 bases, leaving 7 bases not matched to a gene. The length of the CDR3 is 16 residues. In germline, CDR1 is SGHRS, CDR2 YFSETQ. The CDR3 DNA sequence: TGCGCCAGCAGCCAGGGACAGGGAAACATGAACACTGAAGCTTTCTTT. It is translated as CASSQGQGNMNTEAFF.

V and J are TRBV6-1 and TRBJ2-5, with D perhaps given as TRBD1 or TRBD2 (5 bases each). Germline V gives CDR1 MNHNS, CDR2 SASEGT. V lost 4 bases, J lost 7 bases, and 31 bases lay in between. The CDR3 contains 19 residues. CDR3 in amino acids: CASSAPFPGRPRAQWTQYF. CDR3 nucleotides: TGTGCCAGCAGTGCGCCTTTTCCGGGACGCCCACGTGCCCAATGGACCCAGTACTTC.

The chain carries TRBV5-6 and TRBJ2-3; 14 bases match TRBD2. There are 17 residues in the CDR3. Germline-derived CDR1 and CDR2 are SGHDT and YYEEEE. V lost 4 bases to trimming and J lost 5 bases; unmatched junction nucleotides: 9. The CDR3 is CASSRLAGGGLLDTQYF. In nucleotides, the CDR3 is TGTGCCAGCAGCCGACTAGCGGGGGGGGGTCTCCTAGATACGCAGTATTTT.

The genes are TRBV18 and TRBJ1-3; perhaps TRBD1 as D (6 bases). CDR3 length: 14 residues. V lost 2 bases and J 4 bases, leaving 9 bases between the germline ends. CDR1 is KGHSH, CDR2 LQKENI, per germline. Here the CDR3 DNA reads TGTGCCAGCTCACCAGGGGGCGCCGGAAACACCATATATTTT. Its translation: CASSPGGAGNTIYF.

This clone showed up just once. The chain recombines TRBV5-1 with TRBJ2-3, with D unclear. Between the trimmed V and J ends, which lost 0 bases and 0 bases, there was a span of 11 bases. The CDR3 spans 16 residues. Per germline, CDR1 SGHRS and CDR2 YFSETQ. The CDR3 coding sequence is TGCGCCAGCAGCTTGGTGGGGTTCTCAAGCACAGATACGCAGTATTTT. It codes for CASSLVGFSSTDTQYF.

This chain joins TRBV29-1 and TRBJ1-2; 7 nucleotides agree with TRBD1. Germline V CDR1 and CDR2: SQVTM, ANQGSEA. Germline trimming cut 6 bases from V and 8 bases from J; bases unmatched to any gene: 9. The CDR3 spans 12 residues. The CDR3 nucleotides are TGCAGCGTCATCGGGACAGTGGAAGGCTACACCTTC. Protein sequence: CSVIGTVEGYTF.

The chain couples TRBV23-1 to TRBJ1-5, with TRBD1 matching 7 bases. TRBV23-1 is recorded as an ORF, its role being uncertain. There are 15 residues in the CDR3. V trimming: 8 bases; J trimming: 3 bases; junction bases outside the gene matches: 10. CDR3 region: CASRAGQEFNQPQHF. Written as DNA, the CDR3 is TGCGCCAGCCGGGCCGGACAGGAGTTCAATCAGCCCCAGCATTTT.

The CDR3 is CASMRGNTEAFF. The CDR3 DNA reads TGTGCCAGCATGAGAGGAAACACTGAAGCTTTCTTT. V usage is TRBV2 and J usage is TRBJ1-1; no clear D gene. In germline, CDR1 is SNHLY, CDR2 FYNNEI. V lost 7 bases to trimming and J lost 2 bases, with 8 bases between them. CDR3 length equals 12 residues.

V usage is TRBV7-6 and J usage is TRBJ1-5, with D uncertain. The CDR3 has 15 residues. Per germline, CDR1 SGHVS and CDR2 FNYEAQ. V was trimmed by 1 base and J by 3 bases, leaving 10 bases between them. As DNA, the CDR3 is TGTGCCAGCAGCTTAGAAGCAGGCCACAATCAGCCCCAGCATTTT. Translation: CASSLEAGHNQPQHF.

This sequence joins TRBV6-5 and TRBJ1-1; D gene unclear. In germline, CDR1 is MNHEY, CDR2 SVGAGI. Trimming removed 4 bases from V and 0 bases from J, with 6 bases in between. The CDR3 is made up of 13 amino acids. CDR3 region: CASSSTVNTEAFF. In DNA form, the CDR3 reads TGTGCCAGCAGTTCGACGGTGAACACTGAAGCTTTCTTT.

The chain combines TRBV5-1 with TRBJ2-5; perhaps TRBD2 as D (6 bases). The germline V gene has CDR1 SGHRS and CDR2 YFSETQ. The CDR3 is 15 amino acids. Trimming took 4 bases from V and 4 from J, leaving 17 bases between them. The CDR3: CASSEGGIVGETQYF. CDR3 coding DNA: TGCGCCAGCAGCGAGGGAGGTATTGTGGGAGAGACCCAGTACTTC.

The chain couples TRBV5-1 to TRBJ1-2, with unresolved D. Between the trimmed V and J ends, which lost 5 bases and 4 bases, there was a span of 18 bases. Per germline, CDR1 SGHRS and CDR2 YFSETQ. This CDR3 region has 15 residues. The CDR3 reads CASSSYPGELYGYTF. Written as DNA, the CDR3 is TGCGCCAGCAGTTCCTACCCCGGGGAGCTCTATGGCTACACCTTC.

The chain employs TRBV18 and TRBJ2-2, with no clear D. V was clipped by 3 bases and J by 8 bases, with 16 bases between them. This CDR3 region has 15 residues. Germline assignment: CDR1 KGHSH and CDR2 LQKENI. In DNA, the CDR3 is TGTGCCAGCTCACCCGAGATGATTGGACGGGGGGAGCTGTTTTTT. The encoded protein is CASSPEMIGRGELFF. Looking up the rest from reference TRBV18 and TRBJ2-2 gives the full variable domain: NAGVMQNPRHLVRRRGQEARLRCSPMKGHSHVYWYRQLPEEGLKFMVYLQKENIIDESGMPKERFSAEFPKEGPSILRIQQVVRGDSAAYFCASSPEMIGRGELFFGEGSRLTVL.

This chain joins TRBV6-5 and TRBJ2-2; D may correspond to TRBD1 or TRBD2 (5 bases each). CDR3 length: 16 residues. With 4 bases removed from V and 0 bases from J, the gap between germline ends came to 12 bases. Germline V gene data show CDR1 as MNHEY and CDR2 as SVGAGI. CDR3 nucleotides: TGTGCCAGCAGTTGGTCCGGGGCAGCGAACACCGGGGAGCTGTTTTTT. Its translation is CASSWSGAANTGELFF.

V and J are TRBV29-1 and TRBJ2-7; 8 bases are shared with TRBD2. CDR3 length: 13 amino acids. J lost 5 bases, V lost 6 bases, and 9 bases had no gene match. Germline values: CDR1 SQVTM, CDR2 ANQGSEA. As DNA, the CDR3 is TGCAGCGTCGGGCGGGGGGAAGAACACGAGCAGTACTTC. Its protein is CSVGRGEEHEQYF.

CDR3 amino acids: CAISDTGDQPQHF. DNA of the CDR3: TGTGCCATCAGTGACACAGGGGATCAGCCCCAGCATTTT. V and J are TRBV10-3 and TRBJ1-5; 7 nucleotides match TRBD1. The CDR3 totals 13 residues. Germline V gene data show CDR1 as ENHRY and CDR2 as SYGVKD. After removal of 3 bases from V and 5 bases from J, the junction contained 1 base not matched to a gene.

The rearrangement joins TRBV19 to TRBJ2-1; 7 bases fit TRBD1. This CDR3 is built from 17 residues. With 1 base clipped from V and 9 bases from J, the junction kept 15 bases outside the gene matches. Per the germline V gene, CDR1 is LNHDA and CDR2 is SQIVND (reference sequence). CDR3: CASSIGRQGAAIGEQFF. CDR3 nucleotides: TGTGCCAGTAGTATAGGAAGACAGGGAGCCGCAATCGGTGAGCAGTTCTTC. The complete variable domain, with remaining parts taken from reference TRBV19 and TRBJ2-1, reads DGGITQSPKYLFRKEGQNVTLSCEQNLNHDAMYWYRQDPGQGLRLIYYSQIVNDFQKGDIAEGYSVSREKKESFPLTVTSAQKNPTAFYLCASSIGRQGAAIGEQFFGPGTRLTVL.

The CDR3, as DNA: TGTGCCAGCAGTCCCGAGGAGGACGTAGGGACCCAGTACTTC. It translates to CASSPEEDVGTQYF. The chain uses TRBV6-6 and TRBJ2-5; D might be TRBD2 (5 bases). The CDR3 runs to 14 residues. Germline V CDR1 and CDR2: MNHNY, SVGAGI (reference sequence). Between the trimmed V and J ends, which lost 5 bases and 7 bases, there was a span of 17 bases.

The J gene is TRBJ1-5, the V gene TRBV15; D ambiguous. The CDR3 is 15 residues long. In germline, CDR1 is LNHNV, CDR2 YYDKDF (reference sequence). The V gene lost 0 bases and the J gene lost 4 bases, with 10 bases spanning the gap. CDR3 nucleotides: TGTGCCACCAGCAGAGATTCTATTGAAAATCAGCCCCAGCATTTT. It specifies CATSRDSIENQPQHF.

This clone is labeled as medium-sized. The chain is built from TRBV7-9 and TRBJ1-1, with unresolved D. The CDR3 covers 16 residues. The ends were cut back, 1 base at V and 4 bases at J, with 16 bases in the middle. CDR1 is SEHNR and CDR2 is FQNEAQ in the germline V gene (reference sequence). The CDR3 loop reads CASSLVTWVWRTEAFF. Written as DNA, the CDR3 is TGTGCCAGCAGCTTAGTAACGTGGGTCTGGCGCACTGAAGCTTTCTTT.

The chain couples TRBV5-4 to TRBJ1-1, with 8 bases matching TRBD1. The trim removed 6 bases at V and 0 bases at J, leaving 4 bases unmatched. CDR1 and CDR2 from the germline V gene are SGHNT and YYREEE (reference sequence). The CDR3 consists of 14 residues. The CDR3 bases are TGTGCCAGCAACCAGGGACAGGTGAACACTGAAGCTTTCTTT. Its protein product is CASNQGQVNTEAFF.

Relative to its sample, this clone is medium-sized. For the CDR3, the DNA is TGTGCCATCGAGGGGGTCAATGAAAAACTGTTTTTT. Translated: CAIEGVNEKLFF. The chain uses TRBV10-3 and TRBJ1-4; perhaps TRBD1 as D (6 bases). There are 12 residues in the CDR3. The germline gives CDR1 ENHRY, CDR2 SYGVKD. The V gene lost 8 bases and the J gene lost 5 bases, with 9 bases spanning the gap.

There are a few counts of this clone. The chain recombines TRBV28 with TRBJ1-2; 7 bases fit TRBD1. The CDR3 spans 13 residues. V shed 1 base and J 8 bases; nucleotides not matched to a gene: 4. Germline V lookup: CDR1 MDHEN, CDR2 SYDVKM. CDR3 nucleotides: TGTGCCAGCAGTTTATTCAACAGGGGAGGCTACACCTTC. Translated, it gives CASSLFNRGGYTF.

The CDR3 region has the DNA TGTGCCAGCGGGGGGACTCTGGAGGGAGAGCAGCCCCAGCATTTT. This sequence encodes CASGGTLEGEQPQHF. The genes are TRBV6-5 and TRBJ1-5; D might be TRBD1 (5 bases). CDR1 and CDR2 from the germline V gene are MNHEY and SVGAGI. The length of the CDR3 is 15 residues. V was cut by 8 bases and J by 7 bases, with 21 bases left in between.